One and the same sample provided the 30 T cell receptor beta chains below, sequenced in a study of beta chain features in type 1 diabetes. Study-level findings and limits: All four CD4+ subsets of Type 1 diabetes patients contained TCRB CDR3s that were moderately but significantly shorter.

No antigen has been assigned to these receptors. The sequenced template was cDNA made from the entire isolated RNA. The repertoire was sequenced with immunoSEQ multiplex PCR; TCRdb's copy has only in-frame clones and lacks some. Found here are about 390,000 clones, roughly 9.8% of them singletons; the top ten hold around 0.66%. The source material was central memory CD4+ T cells from blood. The source of these receptors is a man aged 30 to 39 with type 1 diabetes.

This clone was recorded at least ten times. This chain links TRBV7-9 with TRBJ1-2, with D possibly matching TRBD1 (6 bases). The CDR3 is made up of 13 amino acids. In germline, CDR1 is SEHNR, CDR2 FQNEAQ (reference sequence). Trimming shortened V by 1 base and J by 5 bases, and 8 bases separated the two germline ends. CDR3 sequence reads: CASSLDTGYGYTF. As DNA, the CDR3 is TGTGCCAGCAGCTTAGACACAGGGTATGGCTACACCTTC.

This clone was seen more than once but under ten times. V is TRBV9 and J is TRBJ2-7; TRBD1 or TRBD2 may be the D gene (5 bases each). Germline V gene lookup returns CDR1 SGDLS and CDR2 YYNGEE. With 2 bases removed from V and 4 bases from J, the gap between germline ends came to 16 bases. The CDR3 covers 15 residues. The CDR3 nucleotides read TGTGCCAGCAGCGTTGAACCGGGACGAGTTTACGAGCAGTACTTC. Encoded protein: CASSVEPGRVYEQYF.

CDR3 residues: CASSYSTVLGETQYF. CDR3 bases: TGTGCCAGCAGTTACTCGACCGTCCTGGGGGAGACCCAGTACTTC. This sequence joins TRBV6-5 and TRBJ2-5; D not certain. The ends were cut back, 0 bases at V and 5 bases at J, with 13 bases in the middle. The germline V gene encodes CDR1 MNHEY and CDR2 SVGAGI. This CDR3 spans 15 amino acids.

The V gene is TRBV6-1, the J gene TRBJ2-7; D not resolved. The CDR3 spans 13 residues. Between the trimmed V and J ends, which lost 2 bases and 5 bases, there was a span of 10 bases. Germline V gives CDR1 MNHNS, CDR2 SASEGT. The CDR3 region has the DNA TGTGCCAGCAGTGAAAGTTTGGGGAACGAGCAGTACTTC. As protein: CASSESLGNEQYF.

The chain joins TRBV5-8 to TRBJ2-1, with 7 nucleotides matching TRBD1. CDR1 and CDR2 (germline): SGHTS, YDEGEE. Trimming at V came to 4 bases and at J to 0 bases, leaving 10 bases not matched to a gene. This CDR3 is built from 17 residues. This CDR3 reads CASSQTEGTASYNEQFF. The CDR3 coding sequence is TGTGCCAGCAGCCAAACCGAGGGGACAGCCTCCTACAATGAGCAGTTCTTC.

For the CDR3, the DNA is TGTGCCAGTAGTCCTAGGACGGGGAGCACCGGGGAGCTGTTTTTT. Translated, it gives CASSPRTGSTGELFF. The rearrangement links TRBV19 to TRBJ2-2; D is possibly TRBD2 (5 bases). The CDR3 runs 15 residues. Germline V CDR1 and CDR2: LNHDA, SQIVND (reference sequence). Deletions cut 5 bases from V and 4 bases from J, with 14 bases between. Supplemented by reference TRBV19 and TRBJ2-2, the full variable domain reads DGGITQSPKYLFRKEGQNVTLSCEQNLNHDAMYWYRQDPGQGLRLIYYSQIVNDFQKGDIAEGYSVSREKKESFPLTVTSAQKNPTAFYLCASSPRTGSTGELFFGEGSRLTVL.

About this clone itself: The junction shows a germline mismatch at one end, possibly a read error. This chain joins TRBV7-7 and TRBJ2-1; TRBD2 matches at 11 bases. The CDR3 contains 17 residues. The germline V gene has CDR1 SSHAT and CDR2 FNYEAQ (reference sequence). The DNA of the CDR3 is TGTGCTAGCAGCCCTTCCCTTAGCGGGAGGGATCAGAATGAGCAGTTCTTC. Its protein product is CASSPSLSGRDQNEQFF.

The CDR3 sequence: CASSYSTSGSTDTQYF. DNA for the CDR3: TGTGCCAGCAGTTACTCGACTAGCGGGAGCACAGATACGCAGTATTTT. This sequence joins TRBV6-6 and TRBJ2-3; 10 bases align to TRBD2. Germline V CDR1 and CDR2: MNHNY, SVGAGI (reference sequence). The J segment lost 0 bases and the V segment lost 0 bases, leaving 0 bases of the junction unmatched. The CDR3 contains 16 residues.

This clone was seen a handful of times. The gene calls are TRBV29-1 and TRBJ2-5, with TRBD2 matching over 10 bases. The assigned J gene may be wrong: the sequence end matches TRBJ2-7 better. CDR3 length: 12 amino acids. Germline V CDR1 and CDR2: SQVTM, ANQGSEA. The CDR3 nucleotides are TGCAGCGCCCGGACTAGCGGCTACGAGCAGTACTTC. Translation: CSARTSGYEQYF.

The chain couples TRBV5-8 to TRBJ2-7; 7 bases are shared with TRBD1. Germline-derived CDR1 and CDR2 are SGHTS and YDEGEE. The CDR3 has 13 residues. The V and J ends lost 2 bases and 5 bases, in that order; junction bases with no gene match: 4. CDR3 sequence: CASSFSQGNEQYF. The CDR3 coding sequence is TGTGCCAGCAGCTTTTCACAGGGGAACGAGCAGTACTTC.

About this clone: This sequence may be a read error, since a much larger clone differs from it by one base. The chain recombines TRBV28 with TRBJ1-2; D gene unclear. The CDR3 runs to 10 residues. Germline values: CDR1 MDHEN, CDR2 SYDVKM. V lost 6 bases and J lost 8, with 7 bases in between. CDR3 sequence (DNA): TGTGCCAGCAGCCCGGGGGGCTACACCTTC. Protein product: CASSPGGYTF.

The V call is TRBV7-2, the J call TRBJ1-1, with unresolved D. The CDR3 is made up of 12 amino acids. Germline V gene data show CDR1 as SGHTA and CDR2 as FQGNSA. V was trimmed by 5 bases and J by 7 bases, leaving 11 bases between them. CDR3 nucleotides: TGTGCCAGCAGCGATATTTACGGTGAAGCTTTCTTT. Translation: CASSDIYGEAFF.

This clone was detected ten times or more. The chain employs TRBV2 and TRBJ2-3; 7 bases agree with TRBD2. Germline loops: CDR1 SNHLY, CDR2 FYNNEI. The J segment lost 5 bases and the V segment lost 4 bases, leaving 6 bases of the junction unmatched. This CDR3 comprises 14 residues. CDR3 sequence: CASSGVAGLDTQYF. The CDR3 DNA reads as TGTGCCAGCAGTGGAGTAGCGGGCCTAGATACGCAGTATTTT.

This clone was detected only a few times. V and J are TRBV7-2 and TRBJ1-1; TRBD1 might be the D (6 bases). CDR1 is SGHTA and CDR2 is FQGNSA in the germline V gene. The CDR3 runs to 16 residues. V lost 8 bases and J lost 3, with 22 bases in between. CDR3 residues: CASGVDRFRAYTEAFF. Written as DNA, the CDR3 is TGTGCCAGCGGCGTCGACAGGTTCCGCGCGTACACTGAAGCTTTCTTT.

This clone has just a few counts. CDR3 DNA sequence: TGTGCCAGCAGCGGAAAGACAGGGGGCGTAAAAGAGACCCAGTACTTC. It encodes CASSGKTGGVKETQYF. The rearrangement uses TRBV5-4 and TRBJ2-5; 10 bases agree with TRBD1. The CDR3 extends over 16 amino acids. J was trimmed by 3 bases and V by 4 bases; bases with no gene match: 9. Looked up from germline, CDR1 is SGHNT and CDR2 is YYREEE (reference sequence).

This clone has at least ten counts. J is TRBJ2-1 and V is TRBV28; D remains ambiguous. This CDR3 region has 17 residues. V was cut by 5 bases and J by 5 bases, with 22 bases left in between. The germline CDR1 and CDR2 sequences are MDHEN and SYDVKM. CDR3 sequence (DNA): TGTGCCAGCAGTCCACCCTGGCAGCTCGCATCGAACAATGAGCAGTTCTTC. Translation: CASSPPWQLASNNEQFF.

This clone came up many times. This chain uses TRBV6-1 with TRBJ2-7; no clear D. Deletions cut 3 bases from V and 1 base from J, with 4 bases between. Germline CDR1 reads MNHNS; CDR2 reads SASEGT. The CDR3 spans 12 residues. CDR3 sequence: CASSDQSYEQYF. The CDR3 bases are TGTGCCAGCAGTGATCAGTCCTACGAGCAGTACTTC.

At least ten counts were recorded for this clone. The chain carries TRBV5-1 and TRBJ1-2, with TRBD1 as a possible D gene (6 bases). Trimming removed 5 bases at V and 6 bases at J, with 11 bases between. The CDR3 runs 12 residues. The germline gives CDR1 SGHRS, CDR2 YFSETQ. CDR3 bases: TGCGCCAGCAGTTCAGGGGTACATGGCTACACCTTC. It yields the protein CASSSGVHGYTF.

This clone was seen a handful of times. The chain has TRBV5-1 and TRBJ2-5, with D possibly matching TRBD1 (6 bases). Germline lookup yields CDR1 SGHRS and CDR2 YFSETQ. This CDR3 contains 14 residues. Trimming took 0 bases from V and 4 from J, leaving 10 bases between them. CDR3 in DNA: TGCGCCAGCAGCTTGGAGGCAGGGGTAGAGACCCAGTACTTC. This sequence encodes CASSLEAGVETQYF.

The chain combines TRBV15 with TRBJ2-1, with TRBD2 identical over 8 bases. The CDR3 is 17 residues long. Trimming cost V 0 bases and J 6 bases; bases outside gene matches: 10. CDR1 LNHNV and CDR2 YYDKDF come from the germline V gene (reference sequence). As DNA, the CDR3 is TGTGCCACCAGCAGAGATCTTAGGGTGAGCGGGAGCAATGAGCAGTTCTTC. This sequence encodes CATSRDLRVSGSNEQFF.

This chain links TRBV7-2 with TRBJ2-2; TRBD1 or TRBD2 may be the D gene (6 bases each). This CDR3 region has 15 residues. CDR1 and CDR2 from the germline V gene are SGHTA and FQGNSA. With 3 bases removed from V and 3 bases from J, the gap between germline ends came to 11 bases. The CDR3 nucleotides are TGTGCCAGCAGCTTTCGGGGGCAGGACACCGGGGAGCTGTTTTTT. It specifies CASSFRGQDTGELFF. The entire variable domain, with the rest obtained from reference TRBV7-2 and TRBJ2-2, is as follows: GAGVSQSPSNKVTEKGKDVELRCDPISGHTALYWYRQSLGQGLEFLIYFQGNSAPDKSGLPSDRFSAERTGGSVSTLTIQRTQQEDSAVYLCASSFRGQDTGELFFGEGSRLTVL.

The chain couples TRBV19 to TRBJ2-1; 11 nucleotides align to TRBD2. V lost 4 bases and J lost 6; bases outside the gene matches: 5. Germline V gene data show CDR1 as LNHDA and CDR2 as SQIVND (reference sequence). The CDR3 has 15 residues. Written as DNA, the CDR3 is TGTGCCAGTAGTACCCAACTAGCGGGAGTCAATGAGCAGTTCTTC. This sequence encodes CASSTQLAGVNEQFF. Full variable domain (rest looked up from reference TRBV19 and TRBJ2-1): DGGITQSPKYLFRKEGQNVTLSCEQNLNHDAMYWYRQDPGQGLRLIYYSQIVNDFQKGDIAEGYSVSREKKESFPLTVTSAQKNPTAFYLCASSTQLAGVNEQFFGPGTRLTVL.

This clone was counted a few times. The chain carries TRBV7-3 and TRBJ2-1; 8 bases are a match to TRBD2. The CDR3 length is 14 residues. Germline lookup yields CDR1 SGHTA and CDR2 FQGTGA. The V and J ends lost 7 bases and 6 bases, in that order; junction bases with no gene match: 8. The CDR3 loop is CASTRGSGSNEQFF. Here the CDR3 DNA reads TGTGCCAGCACCCGAGGGAGCGGGAGCAATGAGCAGTTCTTC.

This clone has just a few counts. The V gene is TRBV7-2, the J gene TRBJ2-1, with 7 nucleotides matching TRBD1. V was clipped by 5 bases and J by 3 bases; unmatched bases: 13. The CDR3 has 17 amino acids. Germline V CDR1 and CDR2: SGHTA, FQGNSA. CDR3 amino acids: CASSRNGPGTVYNEQFF. CDR3 in DNA: TGTGCCAGCAGCCGTAACGGACCCGGGACAGTCTACAATGAGCAGTTCTTC.

This clone came up a few times. This rearrangement joins TRBV23-1 to TRBJ2-7; D may be TRBD2 (6 bases). TRBV23-1 belongs to the ORF category, with a function that is uncertain. This CDR3 is 15 amino acids long. Trimming took 6 bases from V and 6 from J, leaving 21 bases between them. The CDR3: CASRGPETSSGEQYF. The CDR3 nucleotides are TGCGCCAGCAGGGGTCCGGAGACTAGTTCAGGCGAGCAGTACTTC.

This clone has a count of ten or more. The V call is TRBV7-9, the J call TRBJ1-2; a weak D match, TRBD1 (5 bases). The CDR3 extends over 15 amino acids. The ends were cut back, 7 bases at V and 1 base at J, with 16 bases in the middle. Germline CDR1 reads SEHNR; CDR2 reads FQNEAQ (reference sequence). The CDR3 protein is CASIKAGGSNYGYTF. For the CDR3, the DNA is TGTGCCAGCATCAAAGCCGGGGGGAGTAACTATGGCTACACCTTC. The full variable domain, its missing parts supplied by reference TRBV7-9 and TRBJ1-2, is DTGVSQNPRHKITKRGQNVTFRCDPISEHNRLYWYRQTLGQGPEFLTYFQNEAQLEKSRLLSDRFSAERPKGSFSTLEIQRTEQGDSAMYLCASIKAGGSNYGYTFGSGTRLTVV.

There are many counts of this clone. V is TRBV28 and J is TRBJ2-1; 9 nucleotides align to TRBD2. Losses at the gene ends were 5 bases for V and 7 bases for J; bases not matched to a gene: 6. Germline V gene sequence: CDR1 MDHEN, CDR2 SYDVKM. The CDR3 is 14 residues long. CDR3 loop: CASSPPGLANEQFF. The CDR3 nucleotides are TGTGCCAGCAGTCCGCCGGGACTAGCAAATGAGCAGTTCTTC.

This chain links TRBV30 with TRBJ2-7; D ambiguous. Germline V CDR1 and CDR2: GTSNPN, SVGIG (reference sequence). Deletions cut 0 bases from V and 0 bases from J, with 18 bases between. The CDR3 runs to 17 residues. The CDR3 loop reads CAWSVVVVGRSSYEQYF. The CDR3 DNA sequence: TGTGCCTGGAGTGTCGTAGTTGTCGGGCGATCCTCCTACGAGCAGTACTTC.

This clone has at least ten counts. The chain joins TRBV11-2 to TRBJ2-1; D not resolved. The CDR3 is 10 residues long. The germline V gene has CDR1 SGHAT and CDR2 FQNNGV. V lost 5 bases and J 5 bases, leaving 1 base between the germline ends. The CDR3: CASSDNEQFF. The CDR3 DNA sequence: TGTGCCAGCAGCGACAATGAGCAGTTCTTC.

This chain connects TRBV5-1 to TRBJ1-5; tentative D call: TRBD1 (5 bases). The length of the CDR3 is 15 residues. V was shortened by 4 bases and J by 6 bases, with 17 bases between the two germline ends. Germline V gene lookup returns CDR1 SGHRS and CDR2 YFSETQ. The CDR3 protein is CASSQDTGDGQPQHF. For the CDR3, the DNA is TGCGCCAGCAGCCAGGACACTGGGGATGGTCAGCCCCAGCATTTT.